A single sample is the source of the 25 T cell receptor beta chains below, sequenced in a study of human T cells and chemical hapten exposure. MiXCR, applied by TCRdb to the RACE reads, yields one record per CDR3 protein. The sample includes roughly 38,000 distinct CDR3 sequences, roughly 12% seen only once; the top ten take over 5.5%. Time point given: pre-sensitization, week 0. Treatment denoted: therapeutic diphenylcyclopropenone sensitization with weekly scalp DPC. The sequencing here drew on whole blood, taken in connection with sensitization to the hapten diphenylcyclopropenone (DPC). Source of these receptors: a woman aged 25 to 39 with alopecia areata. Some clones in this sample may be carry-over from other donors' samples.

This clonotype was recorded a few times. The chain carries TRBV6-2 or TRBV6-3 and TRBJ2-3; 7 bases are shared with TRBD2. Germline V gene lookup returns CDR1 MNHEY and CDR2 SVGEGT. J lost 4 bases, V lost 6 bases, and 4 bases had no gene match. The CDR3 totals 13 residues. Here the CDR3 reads CASRRDYADTQYF. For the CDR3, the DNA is TGTGCCAGCAGGCGGGACTACGCAGATACGCAGTATTTT.

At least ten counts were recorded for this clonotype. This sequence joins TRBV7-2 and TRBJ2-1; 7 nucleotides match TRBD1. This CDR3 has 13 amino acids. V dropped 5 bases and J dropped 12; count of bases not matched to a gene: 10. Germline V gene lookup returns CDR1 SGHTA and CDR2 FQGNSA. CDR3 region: CASSGTGAARQFF. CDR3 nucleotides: TGTGCCAGCAGCGGAACAGGGGCCGCTAGGCAGTTCTTC.

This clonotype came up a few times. The CDR3 here is CAWSLGFYEQYF. Here the CDR3 DNA reads TGTGCCTGGAGTTTGGGGTTCTACGAGCAGTACTTC. This chain uses TRBV30 with TRBJ2-7; no definite D call. In germline, CDR1 is GTSNPN, CDR2 SVGIG (reference sequence). V was trimmed by 2 bases and J by 3 bases, leaving 8 bases between them. The CDR3 is made up of 12 amino acids.

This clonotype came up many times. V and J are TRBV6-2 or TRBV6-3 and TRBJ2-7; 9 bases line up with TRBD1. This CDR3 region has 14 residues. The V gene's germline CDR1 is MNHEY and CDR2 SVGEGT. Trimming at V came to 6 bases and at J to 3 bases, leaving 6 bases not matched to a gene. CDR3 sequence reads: CASSRDRVNYEQYF. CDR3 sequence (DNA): TGTGCCAGCAGCCGGGACAGGGTTAACTACGAGCAGTACTTC.

Written as DNA, the CDR3 is TGTGCCAGCAGCTCTCATGGCCCGGTGAGGAATTCTGGGGCCAACGTCCTGACTTTC. The encoded protein is CASSSHGPVRNSGANVLTF. The rearrangement joins TRBV7-2 to TRBJ2-6; no definite D call. CDR3 size: 19 residues. V lost 4 bases and J lost 1, with 20 bases in between. In germline, CDR1 is SGHTA, CDR2 FQGNSA.

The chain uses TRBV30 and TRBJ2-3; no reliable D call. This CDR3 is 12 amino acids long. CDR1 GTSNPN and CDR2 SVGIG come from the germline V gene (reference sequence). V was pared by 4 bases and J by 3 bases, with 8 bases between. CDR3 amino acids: CAWTPHTDTQYF. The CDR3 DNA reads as TGTGCCTGGACTCCGCATACAGATACGCAGTATTTT.

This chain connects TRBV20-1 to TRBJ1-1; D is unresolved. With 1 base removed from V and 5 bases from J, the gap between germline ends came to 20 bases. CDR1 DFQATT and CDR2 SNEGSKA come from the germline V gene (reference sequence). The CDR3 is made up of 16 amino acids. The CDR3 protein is CSARVMRRNQRTEAFF. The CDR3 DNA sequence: TGCAGTGCTAGAGTTATGCGGAGGAATCAGCGGACTGAAGCTTTCTTT.

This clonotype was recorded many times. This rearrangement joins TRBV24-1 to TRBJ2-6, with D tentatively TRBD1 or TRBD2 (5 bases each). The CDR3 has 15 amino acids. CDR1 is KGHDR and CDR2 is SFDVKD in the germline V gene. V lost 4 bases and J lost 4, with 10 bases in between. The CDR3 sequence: CATSDSGTGANVLTF. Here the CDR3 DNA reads TGTGCCACCAGTGACTCAGGGACCGGGGCCAACGTCCTGACTTTC.

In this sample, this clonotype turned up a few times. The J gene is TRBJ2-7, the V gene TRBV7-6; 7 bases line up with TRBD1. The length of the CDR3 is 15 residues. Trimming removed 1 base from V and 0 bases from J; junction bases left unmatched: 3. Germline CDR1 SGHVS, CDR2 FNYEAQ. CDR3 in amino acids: CASSLGDSVSYEQYF. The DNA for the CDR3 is TGTGCCAGCAGCTTAGGGGACAGTGTCTCCTACGAGCAGTACTTC.

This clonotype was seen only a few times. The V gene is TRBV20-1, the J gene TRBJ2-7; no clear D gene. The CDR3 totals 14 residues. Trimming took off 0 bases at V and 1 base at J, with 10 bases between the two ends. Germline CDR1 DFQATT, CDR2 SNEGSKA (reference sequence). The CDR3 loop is CSARETVPSYEQYF. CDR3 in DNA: TGCAGTGCTAGAGAAACAGTTCCTTCCTACGAGCAGTACTTC.

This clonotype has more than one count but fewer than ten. CDR3 in DNA: TGCAGCGTTGAATTCTCAAGCTCCTACAATGAGCAGTTCTTC. As protein: CSVEFSSSYNEQFF. This chain connects TRBV29-1 to TRBJ2-1, with D unresolved. CDR1 is SQVTM, CDR2 ANQGSEA, per germline. The CDR3 has 14 residues. Trimming left V 2 bases short and J 0 bases short, with 8 bases between.

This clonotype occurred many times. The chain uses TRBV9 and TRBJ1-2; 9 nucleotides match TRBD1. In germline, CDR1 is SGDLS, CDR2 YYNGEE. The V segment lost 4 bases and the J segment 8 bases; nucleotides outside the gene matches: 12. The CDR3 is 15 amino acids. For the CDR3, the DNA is TGTGCCAGCAGCTCTACCGGGACAGGGATCGGCGGCTACACCTTC. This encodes CASSSTGTGIGGYTF.

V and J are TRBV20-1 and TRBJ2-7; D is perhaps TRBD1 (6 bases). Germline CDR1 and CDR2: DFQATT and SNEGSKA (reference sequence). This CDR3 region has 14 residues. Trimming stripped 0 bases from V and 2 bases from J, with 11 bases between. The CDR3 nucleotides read TGCAGTGCTAGAGATCTAGGACAGCCCTACGAGCAGTACTTC. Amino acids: CSARDLGQPYEQYF.

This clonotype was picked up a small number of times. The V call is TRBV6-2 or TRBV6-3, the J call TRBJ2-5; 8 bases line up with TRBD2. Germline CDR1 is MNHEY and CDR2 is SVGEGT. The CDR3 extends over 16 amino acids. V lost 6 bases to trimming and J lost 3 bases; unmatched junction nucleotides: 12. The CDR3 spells CASSPVTGGGEETQYF. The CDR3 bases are TGTGCCAGCAGCCCTGTGACGGGAGGGGGGGAAGAGACCCAGTACTTC.

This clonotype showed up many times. Written as DNA, the CDR3 is TGTGCCAGCAGCTTAGTACTAGCGGGGAACAATGAGCAGTTCTTC. It translates to CASSLVLAGNNEQFF. The V call is TRBV7-6, the J call TRBJ2-1; TRBD2 matches 10 bases. The germline V gene has CDR1 SGHVS and CDR2 FNYEAQ. Losses at the gene ends were 1 base for V and 5 bases for J; bases not matched to a gene: 2. The CDR3 covers 15 residues.

CDR3 region: CSARIRASNEKLFF. The CDR3 DNA reads as TGCAGTGCTAGAATCCGGGCCTCGAATGAAAAACTGTTTTTT. The chain links TRBV20-1 to TRBJ1-4; D is unclear. Trimming cost V 2 bases and J 5 bases, with 12 bases left between them. The CDR3 is 14 residues long. The germline CDR1 and CDR2 sequences are DFQATT and SNEGSKA (reference sequence).

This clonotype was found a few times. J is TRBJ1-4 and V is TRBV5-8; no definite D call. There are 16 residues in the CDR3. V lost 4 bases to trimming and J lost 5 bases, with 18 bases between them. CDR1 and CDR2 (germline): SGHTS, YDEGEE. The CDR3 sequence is CASSMRDRALNEKLFF. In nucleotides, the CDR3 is TGTGCCAGCAGCATGCGCGACCGGGCCTTGAATGAAAAACTGTTTTTT.

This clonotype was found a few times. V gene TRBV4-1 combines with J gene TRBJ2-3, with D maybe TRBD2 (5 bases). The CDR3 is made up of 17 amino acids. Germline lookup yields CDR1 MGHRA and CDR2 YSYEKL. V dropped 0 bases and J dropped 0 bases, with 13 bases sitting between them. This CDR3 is CASSQEDVAYSTDTQYF. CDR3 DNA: TGCGCCAGCAGCCAAGAGGACGTAGCGTATAGCACAGATACGCAGTATTTT.

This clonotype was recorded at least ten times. Here the CDR3 DNA reads TGTGCCAGCAGCCTGGCAGGCCAGGTCTACAATGAGCAGTTCTTC. This translates into CASSLAGQVYNEQFF. The chain links TRBV11-3 to TRBJ2-1; D unclear. The V gene's germline CDR1 is SGHNT and CDR2 YENEEA. There are 15 residues in the CDR3. V lost 5 bases and J lost 3, with 14 bases in between.

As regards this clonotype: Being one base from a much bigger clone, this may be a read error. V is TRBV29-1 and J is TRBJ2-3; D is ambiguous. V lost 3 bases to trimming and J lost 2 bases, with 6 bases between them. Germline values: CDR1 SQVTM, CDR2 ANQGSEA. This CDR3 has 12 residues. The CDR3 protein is CSVDGHTDTQYF. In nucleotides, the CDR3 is TGCAGCGTTGATGGGCACACAGATACGCAGTATTTT.

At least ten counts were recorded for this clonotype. CDR3 in DNA: TGTGCCAGTAAGGGACAGATCCGCGAACTGGATCCCCTCAATCAGCCCCAGCATTTT. Its translation: CASKGQIRELDPLNQPQHF. The chain recombines TRBV19 with TRBJ1-5; 7 positions agree with TRBD1. This CDR3 is built from 19 residues. Germline CDR1 is LNHDA and CDR2 is SQIVND (reference sequence). J gave up 3 bases and V 7 bases, and 21 bases lay outside the gene matches.

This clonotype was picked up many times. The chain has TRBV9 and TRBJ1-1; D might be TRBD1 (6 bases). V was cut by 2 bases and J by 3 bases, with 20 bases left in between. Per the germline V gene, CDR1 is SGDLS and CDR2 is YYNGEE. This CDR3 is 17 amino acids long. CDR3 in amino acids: CASSVQPRPKGDTEAFF. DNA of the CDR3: TGTGCCAGCAGCGTGCAGCCCAGACCCAAGGGGGACACTGAAGCTTTCTTT.

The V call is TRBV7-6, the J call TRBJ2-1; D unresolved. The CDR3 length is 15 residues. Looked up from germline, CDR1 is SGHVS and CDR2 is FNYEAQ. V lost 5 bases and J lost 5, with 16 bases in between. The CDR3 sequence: CASSPLGSGNNEQFF. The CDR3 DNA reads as TGTGCCAGCAGCCCCTTAGGAAGTGGTAACAATGAGCAGTTCTTC.

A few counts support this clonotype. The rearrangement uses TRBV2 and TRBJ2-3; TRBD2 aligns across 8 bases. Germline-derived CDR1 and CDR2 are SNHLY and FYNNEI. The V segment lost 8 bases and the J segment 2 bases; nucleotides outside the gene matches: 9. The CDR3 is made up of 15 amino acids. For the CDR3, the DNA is TGTGCCAGCTCTCAGGGGCGGGAGGTCACAGATACGCAGTATTTT. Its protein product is CASSQGREVTDTQYF.

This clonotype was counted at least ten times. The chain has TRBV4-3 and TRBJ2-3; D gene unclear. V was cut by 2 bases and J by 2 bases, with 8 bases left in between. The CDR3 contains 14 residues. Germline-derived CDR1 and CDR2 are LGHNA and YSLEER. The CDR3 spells CASSQYRNTDTQYF. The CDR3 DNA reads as TGCGCCAGCAGCCAATACCGAAACACAGATACGCAGTATTTT.